This TCR beta chain was sequenced during a study of T cell responses to AZD1222 COVID-19 vaccine. Whole-study context: Pooling was applied to second doses at about 4 or about 12 weeks.

General study results and limits: A rise in Spike-specific TCR breadth and depth followed two AZD1222 doses.

Germline V lookup: CDR1 SNHLY, CDR2 FYNNEI. With 6 bases removed from V and 0 bases from J, the gap between germline ends came to 5 bases. The CDR3 runs to 12 residues. Remarks on this clone: Its matching antigen is unknown.

Repertoires were generated with immunoSEQ multiplex PCR, while TCRdb's copy carries only in-frame clones and drops some. The repertoire includes some 150,000 clones, 90% to 95% of them detected once, and less than 2% sits in the top ten. V usage is TRBV2 and J usage is TRBJ2-5; no clear D. The source of this sequence is an adult in good health. Specimen: peripheral blood, collected on day 0 of AZD1222 vaccination. CDR3 protein: CASSLYQETQYF. The CDR3 nucleotides are TGTGCCAGCAGCTTATACCAAGAGACCCAGTACTTC.